The 18 T cell receptor beta chains given below trace back to one sample, sequenced in a study of T-cell reconstitution after alpha-beta-depleted transplantation in children. Molecular barcoding with unique molecular identifiers was used for the TCRbeta library. TCRdb ran MiXCR on the PCR reads and lists one entry per CDR3 protein. The sample consists of fewer than 250,000 distinct CDR3 sequences, approximately 17% of them appearing once. This sample comprised PBMCs, mostly from graft donor cells, obtained 360 days after TCRalphabeta/CD19-depleted stem cell transplant. These receptors were collected from a male patient aged 2-10 years who had a stem cell transplant for acute lymphoblastic leukemia, so the T cells may come from the graft donor.

The rearrangement joins TRBV29-1 to TRBJ2-5; a weak D match, TRBD2 (5 bases). V was pared by 4 bases and J by 5 bases, with 14 bases between. The germline gives CDR1 SQVTM, CDR2 ANQGSEA. This CDR3 contains 13 residues. CDR3 loop: CSVVGRRMETQYF. CDR3 coding DNA: TGCAGCGTTGTTGGGAGAAGGATGGAGACCCAGTACTTC.

The chain employs TRBV7-9 and TRBJ2-4; D call uncertain. V lost 3 bases to trimming and J lost 0 bases, with 9 bases between them. The CDR3 is 15 residues long. The germline CDR1 and CDR2 sequences are SEHNR and FQNEAQ (reference sequence). In DNA, the CDR3 is TGTGCCAGCAGCTTCAACGCGGTAGCCAAAAACATTCAGTACTTC. This encodes CASSFNAVAKNIQYF. Full variable domain (remainder filled in from reference TRBV7-9 and TRBJ2-4): DTGVSQNPRHKITKRGQNVTFRCDPISEHNRLYWYRQTLGQGPEFLTYFQNEAQLEKSRLLSDRFSAERPKGSFSTLEIQRTEQGDSAMYLCASSFNAVAKNIQYFGAGTRLSVL.

This clonotype was counted a few times. The chain joins TRBV29-1 to TRBJ1-2; 7 bases agree with TRBD1. Germline assignment: CDR1 SQVTM and CDR2 ANQGSEA. There are 12 residues in the CDR3. V dropped 5 bases and J dropped 4; count of bases not matched to a gene: 4. Here the CDR3 reads CSVQQGTYGYTF. CDR3 DNA sequence: TGCAGCGTTCAACAGGGGACCTATGGCTACACCTTC.

This clonotype was seen a handful of times. The V gene is TRBV20-1, the J gene TRBJ2-5; D may be TRBD2 (7 bases). The CDR3 has 15 residues. V was clipped by 2 bases and J by 4 bases, with 17 bases between them. In germline, CDR1 is DFQATT, CDR2 SNEGSKA (reference sequence). The CDR3 nucleotides are TGCAGTGCTAGAAACTTTTACGGGGGGCCAGAGACCCAGTACTTC. Translated: CSARNFYGGPETQYF.

There are a few counts of this clonotype. The chain uses TRBV10-2 and TRBJ2-3; D unresolved. Per germline, CDR1 WSHSY and CDR2 SAAADI. CDR3 length: 12 residues. The ends were cut back, 6 bases at V and 4 bases at J, with 8 bases in the middle. The CDR3 DNA sequence: TGCGCCAGCAGCAGCCCCCCAGATACGCAGTATTTT. Amino acids: CASSSPPDTQYF.

The rearrangement uses TRBV5-1 and TRBJ2-1, with D perhaps TRBD2 (5 bases). Trimming removed 0 bases from V and 5 bases from J, with 6 bases in between. The CDR3 extends over 13 amino acids. Germline V gives CDR1 SGHRS, CDR2 YFSETQ. The CDR3 reads CASSLERHNEQFF. The CDR3, as DNA: TGCGCCAGCAGCTTGGAGCGGCACAATGAGCAGTTCTTC.

The V gene is TRBV27, the J gene TRBJ2-5; TRBD2 might be the D (6 bases). This CDR3 is 16 amino acids long. V shed 5 bases and J shed 0 bases, with 16 bases lying between them. CDR1 is MNHEY and CDR2 is SMNVEV in the germline V gene (reference sequence). CDR3 region: CASSPSLAEYQETQYF. CDR3 in DNA: TGTGCCAGCAGTCCCTCCTTAGCGGAATACCAAGAGACCCAGTACTTC.

This clonotype was recorded many times. The chain employs TRBV4-2 and TRBJ1-4, with 11 bases aligning to TRBD1. The germline gives CDR1 LGHNA, CDR2 YNFKEQ. The trim removed 1 base at V and 0 bases at J, leaving 1 base unmatched. The CDR3 runs to 17 residues. This CDR3 is CASSQGTGGATNEKLFF. For the CDR3, the DNA is TGTGCCAGCAGCCAAGGGACAGGGGGCGCAACTAATGAAAAACTGTTTTTT.

This clonotype has more than one count but fewer than ten. The chain has TRBV6-5 and TRBJ2-1; 9 nucleotides agree with TRBD2. The V and J ends lost 0 bases and 7 bases, in that order; junction bases with no gene match: 10. Per the germline V gene, CDR1 is MNHEY and CDR2 is SVGAGI. This CDR3 is built from 17 residues. The CDR3 here is CASSYSFHGGGANEQFF. The CDR3 DNA sequence: TGTGCCAGCAGTTACTCCTTTCACGGCGGGGGGGCAAATGAGCAGTTCTTC.

In its sample, this clonotype was seen many times. V gene TRBV29-1 combines with J gene TRBJ2-1; 9 bases agree with TRBD2. The junction had 7 bases not matched to a gene; V was cut back by 3 bases and J by 7 bases. Germline lookup yields CDR1 SQVTM and CDR2 ANQGSEA. The CDR3 has 14 residues. Here the CDR3 DNA reads TGCAGCGTTGAGGCTAGCGGGATCGGTAATGAGCAGTTCTTC. Protein sequence: CSVEASGIGNEQFF.

The chain uses TRBV11-2 and TRBJ1-2; no clear D gene. The CDR3 totals 12 residues. From germline, CDR1 is SGHAT and CDR2 FQNNGV. Between the trimmed V and J ends, which lost 0 bases and 8 bases, there was a span of 7 bases. The CDR3 is CASSLEEEGYTF. The CDR3 DNA follows: TGTGCCAGCAGCTTAGAGGAGGAAGGCTACACCTTC.

The V gene is TRBV6-1, the J gene TRBJ1-2; weak D call: TRBD1 (6 bases). The CDR3 length is 11 residues. Trimming pared 4 bases from V and 8 bases from J, leaving 8 bases between. From germline, CDR1 is MNHNS and CDR2 SASEGT. CDR3 residues: CASSADSGYTF. The CDR3 region has the DNA TGTGCCAGCAGTGCGGACAGCGGCTACACCTTC.

This clonotype was recorded a few times. The genes are TRBV12-3 or TRBV12-4 and TRBJ1-2, with D perhaps matching TRBD1 (6 bases). The CDR3 extends over 15 amino acids. Trimming removed 3 bases at V and 3 bases at J, with 14 bases between. In nucleotides, the CDR3 is TGTGCCAGCAGTTTTTATATGGAGGGGGACTATGGCTACACCTTC. Amino acids: CASSFYMEGDYGYTF.

A word on this clonotype: A read error may be the cause here, since a much bigger clone is one base away. The J gene is TRBJ1-5, the V gene TRBV5-4; no clear D gene. Looked up from germline, CDR1 is SGHNT and CDR2 is YYREEE (reference sequence). The length of the CDR3 is 12 residues. For the CDR3, the DNA is TGTGCCAGCAGCTATCAAAATCACCCCCAGCATTTT. This codes for CASSYQNHPQHF.

This clonotype was found a few times. The chain recombines TRBV7-2 with TRBJ1-1; D gene uncertain. V shed 1 base and J shed 2 bases, with 14 bases lying between them. This CDR3 is built from 16 residues. Looked up from germline, CDR1 is SGHTA and CDR2 is FQGNSA. CDR3 bases: TGTGCCAGCAGCTTAGTCGAACAGTCCATAAACACTGAAGCTTTCTTT. Its protein is CASSLVEQSINTEAFF.

V and J are TRBV10-3 and TRBJ2-7; possible D gene TRBD2, 6 bases. The CDR3 runs 14 residues. The V and J ends lost 5 bases and 4 bases respectively, with 15 bases between them. The V gene's germline CDR1 is ENHRY and CDR2 SYGVKD. CDR3 nucleotides: TGTGCCATCAGTCCGTCCCGGGACTTTTACGAGCAGTACTTC. Protein: CAISPSRDFYEQYF.

This clonotype has more than one count but fewer than ten. V and J are TRBV7-3 and TRBJ2-7; the match to TRBD1 covers 10 bases. Germline CDR1 is SGHTA and CDR2 is FQGTGA. J gave up 5 bases and V 1 base, and 5 bases lay outside the gene matches. The CDR3 runs 15 residues. The CDR3 DNA reads TGTGCCAGCAGCTTAAGACAGGGGGCGAGCGACGAGCAGTACTTC. Translated, it gives CASSLRQGASDEQYF.

The V call is TRBV30, the J call TRBJ2-4; 12 bases are a match to TRBD1. V trimming: 5 bases; J trimming: 0 bases; junction bases outside the gene matches: 14. The CDR3 loop spans 19 amino acids. Germline loops: CDR1 GTSNPN, CDR2 SVGIG (reference sequence). CDR3 amino acids: CAWDRDRGLLGLAKNIQYF. The CDR3 coding sequence is TGTGCCTGGGACCGGGACAGGGGGCTCCTCGGGCTAGCCAAAAACATTCAGTACTTC.